This T cell receptor (beta chain) was retrieved from a study of Ad26.COV2.S vaccination and SARS-CoV-2 variants. The length of the CDR3 is 13 residues. J was trimmed by 3 bases and V by 3 bases; bases with no gene match: 3. Germline V lookup: CDR1 SGHNT, CDR2 YYREEE (reference sequence). Noted treatment: around 19 received Ad26.COV2.S at low or high dose, single or two shots; roughly 5 received placebo; per-sample allocation not given. Each sample was drawn 63 days after the first injection (of vaccine or placebo). Repertoires were generated with immunoSEQ multiplex PCR, while TCRdb's copy carries only in-frame clones and drops some. Altogether hundreds of thousands of clones are present, 70% to 90% being singletons, with the ten largest covering roughly 1.5%.

The source material was peripheral blood, sampled in a trial of Ad26.COV2.S vaccine versus placebo. This TCR was recovered from a person aged 18 to 65 who received the Ad26.COV2.S COVID-19 vaccine or a placebo. This chain uses TRBV5-4 with TRBJ2-7; 7 bases are a match to TRBD1. This chain's CDR3 is CASSYGTVYEQYF. As DNA, the CDR3 is TGTGCCAGCAGCTACGGGACAGTCTACGAGCAGTACTTC.